This TCR beta chain was captured by sequencing in a study of T cells in localized non-small cell lung cancer. Study-wide points: Median roughly 57 top-100 tumor clones were shared with paired adjacent lung. Prolonged overall survival went with higher T cell density in the blood. Tumor showed lower T cell clonality than uninvolved adjacent lung, where it was highest. Sequencing involved a lone tumor region, leaving heterogeneity possible.

Here immunoSEQ multiplex PCR was the method, and the copy in TCRdb shows in-frame clones only, minus some. The table lists roughly 89,000 clones, roughly 88% of them singletons, with roughly 4.3% in the top ten. Looked up from germline, CDR1 is SGHAT and CDR2 is FQDESV (reference sequence). The CDR3 consists of 14 residues. The V end lost 6 bases, the J end lost 2 bases, and 13 bases lay between the germline ends. As concerns this clone: Its specificity is not known.

The rearrangement uses TRBV11-1 and TRBJ1-1; the D gene is possibly TRBD1 (6 bases). This clonotype was sampled from a woman between 35 and 70 years old with stage II squamous cell lung carcinoma. Here the sequenced sample was PBMCs, taken before any cancer treatment. CDR3 sequence: CASSALQGNTEAFF. For the CDR3, the DNA is TGTGCCAGCAGTGCACTACAGGGTAACACTGAAGCTTTCTTT. Drawing the rest from reference TRBV11-1 and TRBJ1-1, the complete variable domain is EAEVAQSPRYKITEKSQAVAFWCDPISGHATLYWYRQILGQGPELLVQFQDESVVDDSQLPKDRFSAERLKGVDSTLKIQPAELGDSAMYLCASSALQGNTEAFFGQGTRLTVV.